The source of this TCR beta chain is a study of cytomegalovirus exposure and HLA in healthy donors. The germline gives CDR1 MRHNA, CDR2 SNTAGT. Germline trimming cut 2 bases from V and 5 bases from J; bases unmatched to any gene: 2. CDR3 length: 15 amino acids. The PCR had 60 Vbeta and 13 Jbeta primers. TCRdb keeps only in-frame clones here, not all; method: immunoSEQ multiplex PCR. The sample shows 110,000 to 150,000 clones, 9.7% of them seen only once. Sequenced material: PBMCs. This TCR derives from a man in his fifties in good health and CMV-seronegative. J is TRBJ1-6 and V is TRBV6-4; TRBD1 agrees at 8 bases. CDR3 DNA: TGTGCCAGCAGTGACGGACAGGGTCATAATTCACCCCTCCACTTT. Protein product: CASSDGQGHNSPLHF.